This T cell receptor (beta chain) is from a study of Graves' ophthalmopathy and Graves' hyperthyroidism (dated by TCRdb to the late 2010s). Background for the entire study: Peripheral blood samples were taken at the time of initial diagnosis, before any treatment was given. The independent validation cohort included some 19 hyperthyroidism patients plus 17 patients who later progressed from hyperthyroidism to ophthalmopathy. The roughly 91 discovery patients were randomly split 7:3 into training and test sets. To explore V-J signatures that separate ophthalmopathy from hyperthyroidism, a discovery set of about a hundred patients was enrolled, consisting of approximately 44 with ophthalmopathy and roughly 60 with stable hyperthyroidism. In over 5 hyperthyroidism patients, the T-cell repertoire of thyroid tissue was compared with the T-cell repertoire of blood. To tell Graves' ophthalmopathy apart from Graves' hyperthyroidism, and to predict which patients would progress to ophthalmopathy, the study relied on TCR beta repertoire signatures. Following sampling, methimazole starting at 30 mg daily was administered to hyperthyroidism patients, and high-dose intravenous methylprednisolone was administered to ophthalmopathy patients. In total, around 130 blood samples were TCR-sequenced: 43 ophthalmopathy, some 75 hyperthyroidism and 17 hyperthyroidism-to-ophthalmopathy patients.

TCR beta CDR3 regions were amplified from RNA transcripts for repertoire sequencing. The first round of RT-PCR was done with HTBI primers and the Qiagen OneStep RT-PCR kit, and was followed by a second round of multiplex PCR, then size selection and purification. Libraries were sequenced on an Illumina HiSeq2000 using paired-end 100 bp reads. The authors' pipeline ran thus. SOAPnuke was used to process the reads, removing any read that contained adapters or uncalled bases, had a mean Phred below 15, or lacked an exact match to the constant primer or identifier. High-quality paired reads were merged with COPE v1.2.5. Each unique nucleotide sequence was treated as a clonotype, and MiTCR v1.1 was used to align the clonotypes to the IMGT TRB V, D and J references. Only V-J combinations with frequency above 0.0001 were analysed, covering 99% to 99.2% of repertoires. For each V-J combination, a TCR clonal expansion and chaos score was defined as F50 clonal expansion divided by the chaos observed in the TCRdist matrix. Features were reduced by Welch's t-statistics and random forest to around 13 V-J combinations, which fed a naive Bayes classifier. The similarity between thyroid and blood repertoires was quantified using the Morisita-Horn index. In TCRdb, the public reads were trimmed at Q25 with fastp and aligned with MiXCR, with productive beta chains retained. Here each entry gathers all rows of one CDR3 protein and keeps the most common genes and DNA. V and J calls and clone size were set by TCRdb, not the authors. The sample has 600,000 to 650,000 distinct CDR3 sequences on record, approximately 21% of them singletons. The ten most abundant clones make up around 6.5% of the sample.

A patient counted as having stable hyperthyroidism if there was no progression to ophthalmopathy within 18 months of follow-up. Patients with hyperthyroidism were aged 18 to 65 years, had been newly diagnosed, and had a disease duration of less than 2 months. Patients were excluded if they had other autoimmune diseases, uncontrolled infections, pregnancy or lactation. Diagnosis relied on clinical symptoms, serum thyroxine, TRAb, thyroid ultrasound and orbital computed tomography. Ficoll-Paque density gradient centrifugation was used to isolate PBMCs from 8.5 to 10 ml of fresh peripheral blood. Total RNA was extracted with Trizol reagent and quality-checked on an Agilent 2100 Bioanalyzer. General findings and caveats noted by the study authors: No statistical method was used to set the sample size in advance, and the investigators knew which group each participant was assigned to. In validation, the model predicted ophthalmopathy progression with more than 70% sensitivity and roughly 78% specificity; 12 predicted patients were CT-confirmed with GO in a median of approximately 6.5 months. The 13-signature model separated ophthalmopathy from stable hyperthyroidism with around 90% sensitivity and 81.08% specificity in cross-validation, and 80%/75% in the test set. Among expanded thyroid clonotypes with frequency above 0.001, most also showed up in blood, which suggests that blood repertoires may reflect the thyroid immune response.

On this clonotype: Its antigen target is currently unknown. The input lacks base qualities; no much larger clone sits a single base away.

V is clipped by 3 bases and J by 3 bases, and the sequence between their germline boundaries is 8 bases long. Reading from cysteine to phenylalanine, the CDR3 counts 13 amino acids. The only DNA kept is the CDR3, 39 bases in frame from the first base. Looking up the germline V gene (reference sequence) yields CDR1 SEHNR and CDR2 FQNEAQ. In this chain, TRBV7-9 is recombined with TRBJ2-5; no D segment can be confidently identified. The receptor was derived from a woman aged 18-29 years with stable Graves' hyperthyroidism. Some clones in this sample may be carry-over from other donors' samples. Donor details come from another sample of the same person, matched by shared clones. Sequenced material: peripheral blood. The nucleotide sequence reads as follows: TGTGCCAGCAGCTTGCGTCGGGAAGAGACCCAGTACTTC. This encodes CASSLRREETQYF.